The next 11 T cell receptor beta chains were all read from a single sample in a study of cytomegalovirus exposure and HLA in healthy donors. It was with 60 Vbeta and 13 Jbeta primers that the PCR ran. The table came from immunoSEQ multiplex PCR; TCRdb's copy has only in-frame clones and leaves some out. Here the sample spans 150,000 to 200,000 clones, around nine tenths being singletons. Sequenced material: PBMCs. These receptors were taken from a woman aged 18-29 years in good health and CMV-seronegative.

This clone was detected only once. The genes are TRBV5-1 and TRBJ2-2; 8 nucleotides agree with TRBD1. The V gene end was trimmed by 0 bases and the J gene end by 1 base; junction bases not matched to a gene: 5. In germline, CDR1 is SGHRS, CDR2 YFSETQ. This CDR3 is built from 17 residues. The CDR3 DNA follows: TGCGCCAGCAGCTTGGGGGCGGGACAGGTGAACACCGGGGAGCTGTTTTTT. Translated: CASSLGAGQVNTGELFF.

This chain joins TRBV9 and TRBJ1-2; D may be TRBD1 (6 bases). Deletions cut 2 bases from V and 8 bases from J, with 16 bases between. CDR1 SGDLS and CDR2 YYNGEE come from the germline V gene. The CDR3 contains 14 residues. The CDR3, as DNA: TGTGCCAGCAGCGTTGCAGGGGCGGTCACCGGCTACACCTTC. Translating it yields CASSVAGAVTGYTF.

In DNA form, the CDR3 reads TGTGCCAGCAGGCTGGACAGGGGAAACTATGGCTACACCTTC. It translates to CASRLDRGNYGYTF. V usage is TRBV5-6 and J usage is TRBJ1-2; 9 positions agree with TRBD1. Germline V lookup: CDR1 SGHDT, CDR2 YYEEEE. After removal of 5 bases from V and 2 bases from J, the junction contained 4 bases not matched to a gene. This CDR3 comprises 14 residues.

The chain combines TRBV6-6 with TRBJ1-1, with TRBD1 matching 7 bases. Per the germline V gene, CDR1 is MNHNY and CDR2 is SVGAGI (reference sequence). CDR3 length: 16 amino acids. The V gene end was trimmed by 5 bases and the J gene end by 2 bases; junction bases not matched to a gene: 11. This CDR3 is CASSPPQGQLNTEAFF. The DNA of the CDR3 is TGTGCCAGCAGTCCCCCCCAGGGACAGCTTAACACTGAAGCTTTCTTT.

By proportion, this clone is medium-sized. The J gene is TRBJ2-3, the V gene TRBV6-4, with TRBD1 matching over 8 bases. Trimming cost V 2 bases and J 4 bases; bases outside gene matches: 5. CDR3 length: 15 amino acids. Germline V lookup: CDR1 MRHNA, CDR2 SNTAGT. CDR3 DNA: TGTGCCAGCAGTGACGGCCCAGGGGGCCCAGATACGCAGTATTTT. Translating gives CASSDGPGGPDTQYF.

The CDR3 loop reads CASSEGAAGTDTQYF. CDR3 bases: TGTGCCAGCAGCGAAGGGGCCGCAGGCACAGATACGCAGTATTTT. The J gene is TRBJ2-3, the V gene TRBV6-4; a weak D match, TRBD1 (5 bases). This CDR3 region has 15 residues. Trimming took off 6 bases at V and 1 base at J, with 14 bases between the two ends. CDR1 is MRHNA, CDR2 SNTAGT, per germline.

This clone was detected only once. V usage is TRBV18 and J usage is TRBJ2-5, with 7 positions matching TRBD2. In germline, CDR1 is KGHSH, CDR2 LQKENI. V lost 1 base and J lost 1; bases outside the gene matches: 6. CDR3 length: 16 residues. The CDR3 loop reads CASSPLGGSRQETQYF. The CDR3 nucleotides are TGTGCCAGCTCACCACTGGGCGGGAGTCGCCAAGAGACCCAGTACTTC.

This clone was observed a few times. V and J are TRBV7-9 and TRBJ1-1; D gene uncertain. Germline CDR1 reads SEHNR; CDR2 reads FQNEAQ (reference sequence). Trimming stripped 6 bases from V and 0 bases from J, with 11 bases between. The CDR3 is made up of 14 amino acids. CDR3 nucleotides: TGTGCCAGCAGATCCGACACCGTGAACACTGAAGCTTTCTTT. It is translated as CASRSDTVNTEAFF.

This clone occurred a few times. J is TRBJ2-2 and V is TRBV11-2; 11 nucleotides agree with TRBD2. V was pared by 8 bases and J by 6 bases, with 5 bases of the junction left unmatched. Germline loops: CDR1 SGHAT, CDR2 FQNNGV. The CDR3 runs to 14 residues. The CDR3 DNA sequence: TGTGCCAGCGTTAGCGGGGGGGCTGCCGGGGAGCTGTTTTTT. It specifies CASVSGGAAGELFF.

This rearrangement joins TRBV10-3 to TRBJ2-7, with 10 bases fitting TRBD1. The V segment lost 6 bases and the J segment 5 bases; nucleotides outside the gene matches: 10. The germline CDR1 and CDR2 sequences are ENHRY and SYGVKD. The CDR3 extends over 15 amino acids. The CDR3, as DNA: TGTGCCATCAGACCCTCGGACAGGGGGAGGGACGAGCAGTACTTC. Protein: CAIRPSDRGRDEQYF.

This clone was found a few times. This sequence joins TRBV28 and TRBJ1-5, with D possibly matching TRBD1 (6 bases). From germline, CDR1 is MDHEN and CDR2 SYDVKM. Trimming shortened V by 1 base and J by 7 bases, and 17 bases separated the two germline ends. This CDR3 comprises 16 residues. The DNA for the CDR3 is TGTGCCAGCAGTTTATTCAAGCCAGGGGAGAAACAGCCCCAGCATTTT. The encoded protein is CASSLFKPGEKQPQHF.